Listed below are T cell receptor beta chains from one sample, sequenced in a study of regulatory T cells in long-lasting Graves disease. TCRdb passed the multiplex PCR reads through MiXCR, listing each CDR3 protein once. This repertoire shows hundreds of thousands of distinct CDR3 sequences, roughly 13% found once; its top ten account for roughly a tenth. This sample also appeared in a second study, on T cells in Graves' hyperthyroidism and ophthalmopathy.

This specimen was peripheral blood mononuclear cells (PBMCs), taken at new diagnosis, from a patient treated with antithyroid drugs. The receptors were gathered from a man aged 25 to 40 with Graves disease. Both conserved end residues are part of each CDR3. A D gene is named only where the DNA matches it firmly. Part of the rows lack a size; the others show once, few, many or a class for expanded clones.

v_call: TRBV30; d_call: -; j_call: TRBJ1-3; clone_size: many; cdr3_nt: TGTGCCTGGAGCCTCGGAAACACCATATATTTT; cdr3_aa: CAWSLGNTIYF
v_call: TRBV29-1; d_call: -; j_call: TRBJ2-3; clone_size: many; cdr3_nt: TGCAGCGTTGTTACCCTACGGAAAAGGGGCACAGATACGCAGTATTTT; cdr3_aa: CSVVTLRKRGTDTQYF
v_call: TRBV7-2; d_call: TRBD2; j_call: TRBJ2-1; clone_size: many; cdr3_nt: TGTGCCAGCAGCTTAGGCGGGGGGGGGAGGGGTGAGCAGTTCTTC; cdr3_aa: CASSLGGGGRGEQFF
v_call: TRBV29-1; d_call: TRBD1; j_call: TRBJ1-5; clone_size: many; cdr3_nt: TGCAGCGTTGAACCCCGGACAGGGGGGAACAATCAGCCCCAGCATTTT; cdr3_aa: CSVEPRTGGNNQPQHF
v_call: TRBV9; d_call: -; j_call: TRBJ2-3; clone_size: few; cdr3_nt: TGTGCCAGCAGCCCAGGGGACACCACAGATACGCAGTATTTT; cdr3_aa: CASSPGDTTDTQYF
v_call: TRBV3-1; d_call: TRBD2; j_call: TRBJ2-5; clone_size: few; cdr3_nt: TGTGCCAGCAGCCAAGACCACGGGACTAGCGGCCAAGAGACCCAGTACTTC; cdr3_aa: CASSQDHGTSGQETQYF
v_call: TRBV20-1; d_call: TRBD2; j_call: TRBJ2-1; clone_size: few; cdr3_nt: TGCAGTGCTAGAACACTAGCGGGAGAGCGGGAGCAGTTCTTC; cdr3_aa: CSARTLAGEREQFF
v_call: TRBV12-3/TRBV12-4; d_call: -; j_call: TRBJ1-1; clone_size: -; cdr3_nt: TGTGCCAGCAGTTTAGTATCGGGGCCGAACACTGAAGCTTTCTTT; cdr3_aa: CASSLVSGPNTEAFF
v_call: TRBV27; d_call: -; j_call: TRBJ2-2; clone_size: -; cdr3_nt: TGTGCCAGCAGTTTATGGAGTTATACCGGGGAGCTGTTTTTT; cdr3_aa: CASSLWSYTGELFF
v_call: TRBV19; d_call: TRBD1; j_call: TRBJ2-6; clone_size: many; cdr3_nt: TGTGCCAGTAGTGGGGACAGGGGGCGATCATCGGCAGGGGCCAACGTCCTGACTTTC; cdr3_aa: CASSGDRGRSSAGANVLTF
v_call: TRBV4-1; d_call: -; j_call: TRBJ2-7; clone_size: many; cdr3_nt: TGCGCCAGCAGCCAAGGCGGTGCGGGGACCTCCTACGAGCAGTACTTC; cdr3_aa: CASSQGGAGTSYEQYF
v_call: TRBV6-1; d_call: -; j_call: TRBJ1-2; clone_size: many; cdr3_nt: TGTGCCAGCAAACCATTGGACAGCCTGATGACGATGGGCTACACCTTC; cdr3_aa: CASKPLDSLMTMGYTF
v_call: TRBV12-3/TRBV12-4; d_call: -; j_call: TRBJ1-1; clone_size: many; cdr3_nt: TGTGCCAGCAGTTTAAGTCCGGGGGTCGGCACTGAAGCTTTCTTT; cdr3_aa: CASSLSPGVGTEAFF
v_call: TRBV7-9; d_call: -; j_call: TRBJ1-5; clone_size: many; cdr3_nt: TGTGCCAGCAGCTTAGTAGCAGGGGATAGCAATCAGCCCCAGCATTTT; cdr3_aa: CASSLVAGDSNQPQHF
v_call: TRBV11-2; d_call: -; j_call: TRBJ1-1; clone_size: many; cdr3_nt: TGTGCCAGCAGCTTAGACCCGAGAGGGGGACGAACTGAAGCTTTCTTT; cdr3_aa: CASSLDPRGGRTEAFF
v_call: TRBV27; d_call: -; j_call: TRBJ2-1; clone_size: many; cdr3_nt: TGTGCCAGCAGTTCCGGACCCAACAATGAGCAGTTCTTC; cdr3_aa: CASSSGPNNEQFF
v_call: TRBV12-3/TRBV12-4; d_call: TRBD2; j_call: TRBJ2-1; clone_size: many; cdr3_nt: TGTGCCAGCGAGTCTAGCGGGAGGGGTGAGCAGTTCTTC; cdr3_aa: CASESSGRGEQFF
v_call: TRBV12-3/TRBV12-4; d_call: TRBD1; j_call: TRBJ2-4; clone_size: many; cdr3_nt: TGTGCCAGCAGTTGGACAGGGGCCGGATCGGGCATTCAGTACTTC; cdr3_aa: CASSWTGAGSGIQYF
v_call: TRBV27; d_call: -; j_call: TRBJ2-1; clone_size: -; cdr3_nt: TGTGCCAGCAGTTTAGTCCTCAATGAGCAGCTCTTC; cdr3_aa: CASSLVLNEQLF
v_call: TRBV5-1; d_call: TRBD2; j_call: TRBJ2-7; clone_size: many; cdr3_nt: TGCGCCAGCAGCTTGGAAGCTAGCGGTGGCTACGAGCAGTACTTC; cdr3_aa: CASSLEASGGYEQYF
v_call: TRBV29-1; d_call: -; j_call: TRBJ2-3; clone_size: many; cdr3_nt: TGCAGCGTTGTGCCCCTGCTCGGAGGGGTCTGGACAGATACGCAGTATTTT; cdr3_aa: CSVVPLLGGVWTDTQYF
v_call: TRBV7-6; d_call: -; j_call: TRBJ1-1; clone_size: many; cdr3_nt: TGTGCCAGCAGCTTAGGGGGCCGGTCGGCGAACACTGAAGCTTTCTTT; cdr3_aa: CASSLGGRSANTEAFF
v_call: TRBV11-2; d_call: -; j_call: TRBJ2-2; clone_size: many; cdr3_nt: TGTGCCAGCAGCTTAGTGTCTTGGAGCACCGGGGAGCTGTTTTTT; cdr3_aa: CASSLVSWSTGELFF
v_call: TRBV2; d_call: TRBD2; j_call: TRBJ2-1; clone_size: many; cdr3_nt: TGTGCCAGCAGTACAGCGGGAGGGCAGTTCTTC; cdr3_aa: CASSTAGGQFF
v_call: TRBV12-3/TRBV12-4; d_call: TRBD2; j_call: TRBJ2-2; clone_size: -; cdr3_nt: TGTGCCAGCAGTTTACCGGAGCGGGATTCAGGGGAGCTGTTTTTT; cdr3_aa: CASSLPERDSGELFF
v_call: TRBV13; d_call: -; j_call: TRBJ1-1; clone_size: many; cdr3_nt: TGTGCCAGCAGCTTAGTTGATGGCAGGGGAGGCACTGAAGCTTTCTTT; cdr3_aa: CASSLVDGRGGTEAFF
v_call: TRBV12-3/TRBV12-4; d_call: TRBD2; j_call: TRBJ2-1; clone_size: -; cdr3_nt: TGTGCCAGCAGAGTAGCGGGAGCTCACTACGAGCAGTTCTTC; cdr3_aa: CASRVAGAHYEQFF
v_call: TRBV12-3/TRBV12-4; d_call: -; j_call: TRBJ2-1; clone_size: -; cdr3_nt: TGTGCCAGCAATCCCACTTACAATGAGCAGTTCTTC; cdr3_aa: CASNPTYNEQFF
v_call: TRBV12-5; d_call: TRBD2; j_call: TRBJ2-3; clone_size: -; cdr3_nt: TGTGCTAGTGGTTTGGTATGGCGCGGGAGGCCCCCCGATACGCAGTATTTT; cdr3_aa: CASGLVWRGRPPDTQYF
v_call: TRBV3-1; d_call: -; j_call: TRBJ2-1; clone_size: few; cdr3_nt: TGTGCCAGCAGCCACGCGGGTTCCTACAATGAGCAGTTCTTC; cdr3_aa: CASSHAGSYNEQFF
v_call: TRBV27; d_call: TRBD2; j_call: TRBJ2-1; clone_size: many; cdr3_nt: TGTGCCAGCAGTCCCGTTACGGGGGGGGAGGGTGAGCAGTTCTTC; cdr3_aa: CASSPVTGGEGEQFF
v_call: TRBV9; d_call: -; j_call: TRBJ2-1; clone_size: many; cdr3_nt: TGTGCCAGCAGCGTAGGTCATGCCAATGAGCAGTTCTTC; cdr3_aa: CASSVGHANEQFF